This T cell receptor beta chain originates from a study of blood T cell repertoires in COVID-19. Across the whole study: The study drew acute and convalescent COVID-19 samples from the United States, Italy and Spain. Sample material is recorded as cDNA or gDNA derived from T cells, B-cell-depleted T cells, or PBMCs.

Per germline, CDR1 SGHTA and CDR2 FQGNSA. The CDR3 covers 12 residues. The V end lost 2 bases, the J end lost 8 bases, and 6 bases lay between the germline ends. Under the authors' procedure: Using reference gene primer amplification, nucleated cell counts were estimated. Measured with immunoSEQ multiplex PCR; TCRdb has only the in-frame clones, and not every one. V and J calls and clone size are given by that table; D and trimming were obtained from the DNA. Of some 120,000 clones in the sample, approximately 90% were seen once. Sequencing used peripheral blood. This chain joins TRBV7-2 and TRBJ2-2, with unresolved D. This receptor was obtained from a human donor in a cohort sampled during active COVID-19. This CDR3 is CASSLNIGELFF. In nucleotides, the CDR3 is TGTGCCAGCAGCTTAAACATTGGGGAGCTGTTTTTT.